This T cell receptor (beta chain) was recorded in a study of regulatory T cells in long-lasting Graves disease. In its sample, this clonotype was seen many times. iRepertoire HTBI primers and Arm-PCR of CDR3 regions built TCR beta libraries. Each CDR3 protein is one row after TCRdb ran MiXCR on the multiplex PCR reads. The sample has roughly 450,000 distinct CDR3 sequences, around 20% seen once. Time point noted: persistent/refractory GD, antithyroid drugs over 5 years with positive TRAb. Extracted RNA from PBMCs served as the source of the TCR library. The ends were cut back, 0 bases at V and 4 bases at J, with 8 bases in the middle. CDR1 SGDLS and CDR2 YYNGEE come from the germline V gene. This CDR3 has 13 amino acids.

This clonotype was sampled from a female donor with Graves disease. Sequencing was performed on peripheral blood mononuclear cells (PBMCs), taken when the disease was refractory, from a patient treated with antithyroid drugs. The chain couples TRBV9 to TRBJ2-7; either TRBD1 or TRBD2 may supply D (5 bases each). The CDR3 nucleotides read TGTGCCAGCAGCGTAGAGTGGGGGTACGAGCAGTACTTC. Protein sequence: CASSVEWGYEQYF. Using reference TRBV9 and TRBJ2-7 for the parts outside the CDR3, the full variable domain is DSGVTQTPKHLITATGQRVTLRCSPRSGDLSVYWYQQSLDQGLQFLIQYYNGEERAKGNILERFSAQQFPDLHSELNLSSLELGDSALYFCASSVEWGYEQYFGPGTRLTVT.